These T cell receptor beta chains were read from a single sample in a study of neoadjuvant anti-PD-1 for oral cavity cancer. Method: immunoSEQ multiplex PCR; TCRdb's copy keeps in-frame clones and lacks some. The sample yields 60,000 to 80,000 clones, around four fifths seen once. The input for sequencing was PBMCs, taken before nivolumab (anti-PD-1) treatment. The receptors shown here come from a person aged 40 to 85 with oral cavity squamous cell carcinoma. CDR3s include the opening cysteine and the closing phenylalanine or tryptophan. D genes are given only for firm matches. Clone size is shown for a subset of rows, as once, few, many or a class of expanded clone.

clone_size j_call cdr3_length v_call d_call cdr3_aa cdr3_nt
- TRBJ2-3 17 TRBV5-1 TRBD2 CASSLAASGLRTDTQYF TGCGCCAGCAGCTTGGCCGCTAGCGGGTTACGCACAGATACGCAGTATTTT
- TRBJ1-1 15 TRBV10-1 TRBD1 CASSVTAGGSTEAFF TGCGCCAGCAGTGTCACTGCAGGGGGGAGCACTGAAGCTTTCTTT
- TRBJ1-5 16 TRBV2 - CASSEGPRQVNQPQHF TGTGCCAGCAGCGAAGGGCCCCGACAGGTCAATCAGCCCCAGCATTTT
- TRBJ1-5 15 TRBV9 TRBD1 CASSVGGTGHQPQHF TGTGCCAGCAGCGTAGGAGGGACAGGGCATCAGCCCCAGCATTTT
- TRBJ1-3 13 TRBV6-5 - CASTYRAGNTIYF TGTGCCAGCACTTATAGAGCTGGAAACACCATATATTTT
few TRBJ2-2 12 TRBV11-3 - CASSSRDGELFF TGTGCCAGCAGCTCGAGGGACGGGGAGCTGTTTTTT
- TRBJ1-2 15 TRBV19 TRBD1 CASNPGQGKISGYTF TGTGCCAGTAACCCGGGACAGGGGAAGATTAGTGGCTACACCTTC
few TRBJ1-2 17 TRBV7-8 TRBD1 CASSSRGQVATGYGYTF TGTGCCAGCAGCAGTCGGGGACAGGTGGCGACTGGCTATGGCTACACCTTC
- TRBJ2-4 15 TRBV7-2 - CASTPGILAKNIQYF TGTGCCAGCACCCCAGGTATTCTAGCCAAAAACATTCAGTACTTC
- TRBJ1-2 15 TRBV30 - CAWGGMTVSAHGYTF TGTGCCTGGGGGGGGATGACCGTCAGCGCCCATGGCTACACCTTC